Listed below are T cell receptor beta chains from one sample, sequenced in a study of Siglec-9 on CD8 T cells in melanoma. This table comes from immunoSEQ multiplex PCR, and its TCRdb copy is limited to in-frame clones, with some not included. The data hold roughly 35,000 clones, with 65% to 85% observed a single time. The sample was Siglec-9- CD8+ T cells sorted from blood. The receptors were gathered from a human donor in good health. The CDR3 runs from the conserved cysteine through the conserved F or W. The D gene is left open where the match is weak. A row's size may be missing; if present it is once, few, many or a size class.

v_gene	d_gene	abundance	j_gene	CDR3aa	CDR3nt
TRBV28	-	-	TRBJ1-2	CASTRGDNLVYGYTF	TGTGCCAGCACCAGAGGGGACAACTTGGTCTATGGCTACACCTTC
TRBV5-6	-	-	TRBJ2-2	CASSFGHLNTGELFF	TGTGCCAGCAGCTTCGGACACCTAAACACCGGGGAGCTGTTTTTT
TRBV19	TRBD1	-	TRBJ1-5	CASSLAFYRGDSNQPQHF	TGTGCCAGTAGTTTGGCCTTCTACAGGGGAGATAGCAATCAGCCCCAGCATTTT
TRBV19	TRBD2	-	TRBJ2-7	CASSMGLAHYEQYF	TGTGCCAGTAGTATGGGACTAGCCCACTACGAGCAGTACTTC
TRBV7-6	TRBD2	-	TRBJ2-1	CASSWDRSGTSGTSYNEQFF	TGTGCCAGCAGCTGGGACCGATCCGGGACTAGCGGGACCTCCTACAATGAGCAGTTCTTC
TRBV18	TRBD1	-	TRBJ2-6	CASSPVPGQGTYAGANVLTF	TGTGCCAGCTCACCAGTACCGGGACAGGGGACGTACGCCGGGGCCAACGTCCTGACTTTC
TRBV27	-	-	TRBJ1-4	CASRDGSATNEKLFF	TGTGCCAGCCGTGACGGTTCGGCAACTAATGAAAAACTGTTTTTT
TRBV27	-	-	TRBJ2-2	CASSSRGGPHTGELFF	TGTGCCAGCAGTTCCCGGGGCGGGCCCCACACCGGGGAGCTGTTTTTT
TRBV10-2	TRBD2	-	TRBJ2-1	CASSESGSSGGQGEQFF	TGCGCCAGCAGTGAGTCAGGGTCTAGCGGGGGGCAGGGTGAGCAGTTCTTC
TRBV7-9	-	-	TRBJ1-1	CASSWGQGATEAFF	TGTGCCAGCAGCTGGGGGCAGGGAGCCACTGAAGCTTTCTTT
TRBV11-2	TRBD1	-	TRBJ1-2	CASSSVDRGWDGYTF	TGTGCCAGCAGCTCTGTGGACAGGGGGTGGGATGGCTACACCTTC
TRBV7-8	TRBD2	-	TRBJ2-5	CASSFSAGEEETQYF	TGTGCCAGCAGCTTTTCAGCGGGGGAGGAGGAGACCCAGTACTTC
TRBV6-5	-	-	TRBJ1-6	CASSRASSYNSPLHF	TGTGCCAGCAGTCGGGCCAGCTCCTATAATTCACCCCTCCACTTT
TRBV4-1	-	-	TRBJ2-1	CASSQDGGGRNEQFF	TGCGCCAGCAGCCAAGATGGGGGGGGCCGGAATGAGCAGTTCTTC
TRBV27	-	-	TRBJ1-2	CASSSRGFYGYTF	TGTGCCAGCAGTTCCCGGGGGTTCTATGGCTACACCTTC
TRBV28	-	once	TRBJ1-2	CASSSGTGYFYGYTF	TGTGCCAGCAGTTCGGGGACGGGTTACTTTTATGGCTACACCTTC
TRBV5-6	-	-	TRBJ1-3	CASSLGFSEPPGNTIYF	TGTGCCAGCAGCTTGGGGTTCTCGGAACCACCGGGAAACACCATATATTTT
TRBV7-9	-	-	TRBJ2-1	CASKSAGLTLLNEQFF	TGTGCCAGCAAGTCGGCAGGACTAACCCTCCTCAATGAGCAGTTCTTC
TRBV14	TRBD2	-	TRBJ2-3	CASSPAKGLAGGPPDTQYF	TGTGCCAGCAGCCCCGCGAAGGGACTAGCGGGAGGGCCCCCAGATACGCAGTATTTT
TRBV28	TRBD2	-	TRBJ2-1	CATRLAPKDNEQFF	TGTGCCACCCGACTAGCGCCTAAGGACAATGAGCAGTTCTTC
TRBV27	TRBD2	-	TRBJ2-3	CASSPIAGGLADTQYF	TGTGCCAGCAGTCCGATAGCGGGGGGGCTGGCAGATACGCAGTATTTT
TRBV2	-	-	TRBJ2-3	CASSELHSGTQYF	TGTGCCAGCAGTGAGCTCCATAGCGGTACGCAGTATTTT
TRBV10-3	-	once	TRBJ1-4	CAISAGVGSEKLFF	TGTGCCATCAGTGCGGGGGTGGGATCGGAAAAACTGTTTTTT
TRBV9	-	-	TRBJ1-3	CASSVVDWGGGSGNTIYF	TGTGCCAGCAGCGTAGTGGATTGGGGAGGAGGCTCTGGAAACACCATATATTTT
TRBV2	-	-	TRBJ2-5	CASSDWKEAETQYF	TGTGCCAGCAGTGACTGGAAGGAGGCAGAGACCCAGTACTTC
TRBV27	-	-	TRBJ2-2	CASSGLNTGELFF	TGTGCCAGCAGTGGCCTGAACACCGGGGAGCTGTTTTTT
TRBV27	-	-	TRBJ2-2	CASSPWGPYTGELFF	TGTGCCAGCAGTCCGTGGGGGCCTTACACCGGGGAGCTGTTTTTT
TRBV27	TRBD1	-	TRBJ2-3	CASGSGTGGTDTQYF	TGTGCCAGCGGCTCGGGGACAGGGGGCACAGATACGCAGTATTTT
TRBV6-5	-	-	TRBJ2-7	CASSSRQNYEQYF	TGTGCCAGCAGTTCCAGACAGAACTACGAGCAGTACTTC
TRBV18	TRBD2	once	TRBJ2-5	CASSRGLAGGNQETQYF	TGTGCCAGCTCACGTGGACTAGCGGGAGGAAACCAAGAGACCCAGTACTTC
TRBV10-2	-	-	TRBJ1-1	CASSDVTMNTEAFF	TGCGCCAGCAGTGATGTGACAATGAACACTGAAGCTTTCTTT
TRBV19	TRBD1	-	TRBJ2-1	CASSFHRDRGSHYNEQFF	TGTGCCAGTAGTTTTCACCGGGACAGGGGTTCGCACTACAATGAGCAGTTCTTC
TRBV5-6	TRBD2	-	TRBJ2-4	CASNPWGGNIQYF	TGTGCCAGCAACCCCTGGGGGGGAAACATTCAGTACTTC
TRBV28	-	-	TRBJ1-5	CASSPRQHSNQPQHF	TGTGCCAGCAGTCCCAGACAGCATAGCAATCAGCCCCAGCATTTT
TRBV10-2	-	-	TRBJ2-3	CATDPGTSYTDTQYF	TGCGCCACCGATCCGGGGACCTCTTACACAGATACGCAGTATTTT
TRBV7-9	TRBD1	-	TRBJ1-1	CASSDITGAEAFF	TGTGCCAGCAGCGATATTACAGGGGCTGAAGCTTTCTTT
TRBV2	-	few	TRBJ2-7	CASSDRGVWNEQYF	TGTGCCAGCAGTGATAGGGGGGTTTGGAACGAGCAGTACTTC
TRBV9	TRBD2	-	TRBJ2-3	CARSEALGGAGGGTDTQYF	TGTGCCCGCAGCGAGGCCCTTGGGGGAGCGGGGGGTGGGACAGATACGCAGTATTTT
TRBV7-6	-	-	TRBJ2-2	CASSLDRHTGELFF	TGTGCCAGCAGCTTAGACAGACACACCGGGGAGCTGTTTTTT
TRBV25-1	-	-	TRBJ2-7	CASSTGTASPYEQYF	TGTGCCAGCTCCACTGGGACTGCCTCTCCCTACGAGCAGTACTTC
TRBV7-3	TRBD2	-	TRBJ2-1	CASSVRGAGGPGNEQFF	TGTGCCAGCAGCGTGCGAGGGGCGGGAGGGCCAGGGAATGAGCAGTTCTTC
TRBV2	-	once	TRBJ2-4	CASSVGMAKNIQYF	TGTGCCAGCAGTGTAGGGATGGCCAAAAACATTCAGTACTTC
TRBV19	TRBD2	-	TRBJ2-7	CATRLAGTYEQYF	TGTGCCACCCGACTAGCGGGGACCTACGAGCAGTACTTC
TRBV15	-	-	TRBJ2-2	CATSRDRIGELFF	TGTGCCACCAGCAGAGATAGGATCGGGGAGCTGTTTTTT
TRBV30	-	-	TRBJ2-7	CAWTPGHSYEQYF	TGTGCCTGGACCCCGGGACACTCCTACGAGCAGTACTTC
TRBV7-8	-	-	TRBJ1-5	CASSIGGPQHF	TGTGCCAGCAGCATCGGTGGGCCCCAGCATTTT
TRBV7-9	-	-	TRBJ2-1	CASSLGGQNEQFF	TGTGCCAGCAGCTTAGGTGGGCAGAATGAGCAGTTCTTC
TRBV27	-	-	TRBJ2-7	CASSLSPGTSSYEQYF	TGTGCCAGCAGTTTGAGCCCCGGGACTTCCTCCTACGAGCAGTACTTC
TRBV11-1	-	-	TRBJ2-1	CASSSFPHAEQFF	TGTGCCAGCAGCTCTTTTCCGCACGCTGAGCAGTTCTTC
TRBV11-2	-	-	TRBJ2-7	CASSLDARRGGEQYF	TGTGCCAGCAGCTTAGATGCCAGACGCGGAGGCGAGCAGTACTTC
TRBV27	-	-	TRBJ1-2	CASSLTGLEAYGYTF	TGTGCCAGCAGCTTGACGGGCCTCGAAGCCTATGGCTACACCTTC